Here is one T cell receptor beta chain with its context. Its antigen remains unknown. The entry originates in a study of shared clonotypes between healthy human individuals. Study-wide points: Sharing of clonotypes among donors was expected to vary with sequencing depth.

Deep-level settings were used for running the assay. PCR replicates performed on unsorted PBMC used 300 ng DNA, some 30,000 T cell genomes. In the original workflow: Because ImmunoSEQ provided only junction sequences with no quality scores, the filtering differed. Clones were sequenced by immunoSEQ multiplex PCR, and TCRdb holds only the in-frame ones, with some missing. Clone size and V and J calls were adopted from that table, with D and trimming inferred from the DNA. Of fewer than 600,000 clones listed, about 74% are singletons. CDR1 and CDR2 (germline): MNHEY, SVGAGI. This CDR3 spans 14 amino acids. After removal of 4 bases from V and 7 bases from J, the junction contained 4 bases not matched to a gene.

The rearrangement links TRBV6-5 to TRBJ1-6; 7 nucleotides match TRBD1. The source of this sequence is a woman aged 40 to 50 in good health. Some clones in this sample may be carry-over from other donors' samples. Material for sequencing was PBMCs. In DNA, the CDR3 is TGTGCCAGCAGTTCTCCGGGACAGAATTCACCCCTCCACTTT. Translation: CASSSPGQNSPLHF.